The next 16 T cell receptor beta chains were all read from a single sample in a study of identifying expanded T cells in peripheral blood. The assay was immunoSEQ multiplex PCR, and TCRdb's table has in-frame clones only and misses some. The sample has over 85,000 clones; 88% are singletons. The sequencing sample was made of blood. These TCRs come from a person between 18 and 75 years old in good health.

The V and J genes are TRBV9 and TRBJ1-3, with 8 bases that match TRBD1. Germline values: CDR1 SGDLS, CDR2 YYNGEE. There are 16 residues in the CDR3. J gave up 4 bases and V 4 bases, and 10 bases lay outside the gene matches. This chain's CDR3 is CASSPQDRAGGNTIYF. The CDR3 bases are TGTGCCAGCAGCCCTCAGGACAGGGCTGGAGGAAACACCATATATTTT. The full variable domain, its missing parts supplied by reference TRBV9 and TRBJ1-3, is DSGVTQTPKHLITATGQRVTLRCSPRSGDLSVYWYQQSLDQGLQFLIQYYNGEERAKGNILERFSAQQFPDLHSELNLSSLELGDSALYFCASSPQDRAGGNTIYFGEGSWLTVV.

The CDR3 region is CASSDQQPQNQPQHF. CDR3 sequence (DNA): TGTGCCAGCAGTGACCAACAGCCTCAGAATCAGCCCCAGCATTTT. The chain combines TRBV6-4 with TRBJ1-5; D uncertain. The V gene lost 2 bases and the J gene lost 4 bases, with 12 bases spanning the gap. Germline CDR1 reads MRHNA; CDR2 reads SNTAGT. This CDR3 comprises 15 residues.

In DNA, the CDR3 is TGTGCCAGCAGGCGGGAGGGCGTCGGGGAGCTGTTTTTT. Residues: CASRREGVGELFF. The chain links TRBV6-1 to TRBJ2-2; 9 bases fit TRBD2. There are 13 residues in the CDR3. Germline-derived CDR1 and CDR2 are MNHNS and SASEGT. Trimming cost V 6 bases and J 7 bases; bases outside gene matches: 3.

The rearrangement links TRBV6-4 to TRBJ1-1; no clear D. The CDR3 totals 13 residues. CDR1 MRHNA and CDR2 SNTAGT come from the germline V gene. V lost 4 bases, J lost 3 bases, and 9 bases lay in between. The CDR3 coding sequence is TGTGCCAGCAGTGTACAGTTGGACACTGAAGCTTTCTTT. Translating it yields CASSVQLDTEAFF.

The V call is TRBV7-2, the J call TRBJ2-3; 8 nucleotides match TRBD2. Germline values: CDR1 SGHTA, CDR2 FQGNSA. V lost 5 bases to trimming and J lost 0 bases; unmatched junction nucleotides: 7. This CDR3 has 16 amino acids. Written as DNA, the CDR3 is TGTGCCAGCAGCCCCCGGGGGGGAGGGAGCACAGATACGCAGTATTTT. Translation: CASSPRGGGSTDTQYF. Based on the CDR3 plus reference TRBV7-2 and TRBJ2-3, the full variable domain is GAGVSQSPSNKVTEKGKDVELRCDPISGHTALYWYRQSLGQGLEFLIYFQGNSAPDKSGLPSDRFSAERTGGSVSTLTIQRTQQEDSAVYLCASSPRGGGSTDTQYFGPGTRLTVL.

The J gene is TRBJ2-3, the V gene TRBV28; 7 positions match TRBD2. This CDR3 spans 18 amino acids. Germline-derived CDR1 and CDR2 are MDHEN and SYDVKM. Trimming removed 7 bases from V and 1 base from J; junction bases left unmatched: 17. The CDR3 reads CASTYGKLADRRTDTQYF. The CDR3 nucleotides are TGTGCCAGCACGTACGGGAAGCTAGCGGACCGTCGCACAGATACGCAGTATTTT.

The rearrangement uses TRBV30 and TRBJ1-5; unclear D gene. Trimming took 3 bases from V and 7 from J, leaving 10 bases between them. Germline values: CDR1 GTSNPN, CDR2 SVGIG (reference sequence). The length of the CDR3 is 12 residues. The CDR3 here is CAWRQPSQPQHF. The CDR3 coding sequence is TGTGCCTGGAGGCAGCCGAGCCAGCCCCAGCATTTT.

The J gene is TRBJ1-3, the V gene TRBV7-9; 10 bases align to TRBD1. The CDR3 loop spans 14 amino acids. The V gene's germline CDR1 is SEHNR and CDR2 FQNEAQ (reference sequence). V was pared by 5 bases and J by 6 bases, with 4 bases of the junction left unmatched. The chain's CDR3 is CASSLTGGENTIYF. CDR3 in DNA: TGTGCCAGCAGCCTGACAGGGGGCGAAAACACCATATATTTT.

This CDR3 is CASSSWTSGSRTDTQYF. CDR3 bases: TGCGCCAGCAGCTCATGGACTAGCGGGAGCAGGACAGATACGCAGTATTTT. J is TRBJ2-3 and V is TRBV5-1; 13 bases are shared with TRBD2. In germline, CDR1 is SGHRS, CDR2 YFSETQ. CDR3 length equals 17 residues. V shed 3 bases, J shed 3 bases, and the junction held 7 bases outside the gene matches. The complete variable domain, with remaining parts taken from reference TRBV5-1 and TRBJ2-3, reads KAGVTQTPRYLIKTRGQQVTLSCSPISGHRSVSWYQQTPGQGLQFLFEYFSETQRNKGNFPGRFSGRQFSNSRSEMNVSTLELGDSALYLCASSSWTSGSRTDTQYFGPGTRLTVL.

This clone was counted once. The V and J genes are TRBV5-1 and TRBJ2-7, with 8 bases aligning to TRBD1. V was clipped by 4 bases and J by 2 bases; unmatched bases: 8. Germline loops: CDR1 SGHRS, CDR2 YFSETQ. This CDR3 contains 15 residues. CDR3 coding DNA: TGCGCCAGCAGCATGCCGGGACAGGTCCCCTACGAGCAGTACTTC. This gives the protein CASSMPGQVPYEQYF.

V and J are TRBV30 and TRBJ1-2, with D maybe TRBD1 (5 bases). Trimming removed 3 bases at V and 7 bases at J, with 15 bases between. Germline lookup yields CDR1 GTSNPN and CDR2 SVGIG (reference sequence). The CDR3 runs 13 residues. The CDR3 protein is CAWSLIGAVGYTF. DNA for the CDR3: TGTGCCTGGAGCTTGATAGGGGCGGTTGGCTACACCTTC.

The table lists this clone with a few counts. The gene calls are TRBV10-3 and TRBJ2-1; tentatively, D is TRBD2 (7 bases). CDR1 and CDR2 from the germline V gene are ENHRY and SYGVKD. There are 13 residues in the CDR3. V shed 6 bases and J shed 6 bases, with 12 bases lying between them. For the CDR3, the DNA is TGTGCCATCAGCGGGGGGCAGGGCAATGAGCAGTTCTTC. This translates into CAISGGQGNEQFF.

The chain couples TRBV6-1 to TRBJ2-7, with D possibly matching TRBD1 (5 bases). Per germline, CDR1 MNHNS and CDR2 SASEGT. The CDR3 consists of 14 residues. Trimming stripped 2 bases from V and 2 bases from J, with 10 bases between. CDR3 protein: CASSEKAGPYEQYF. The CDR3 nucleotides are TGTGCCAGCAGTGAAAAGGCAGGGCCCTACGAGCAGTACTTC.

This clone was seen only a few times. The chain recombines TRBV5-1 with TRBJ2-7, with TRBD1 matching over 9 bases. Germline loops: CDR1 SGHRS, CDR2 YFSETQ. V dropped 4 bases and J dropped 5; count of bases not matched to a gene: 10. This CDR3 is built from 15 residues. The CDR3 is CASSGRQGVAHEQYF. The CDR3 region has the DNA TGCGCCAGCAGCGGAAGACAGGGGGTTGCCCACGAGCAGTACTTC.

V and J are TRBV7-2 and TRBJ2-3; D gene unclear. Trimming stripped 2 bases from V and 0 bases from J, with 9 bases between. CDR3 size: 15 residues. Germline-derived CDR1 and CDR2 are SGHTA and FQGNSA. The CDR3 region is CASSLTSSSTDTQYF. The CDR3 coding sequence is TGTGCCAGCAGCTTAACTTCCTCTAGCACAGATACGCAGTATTTT.

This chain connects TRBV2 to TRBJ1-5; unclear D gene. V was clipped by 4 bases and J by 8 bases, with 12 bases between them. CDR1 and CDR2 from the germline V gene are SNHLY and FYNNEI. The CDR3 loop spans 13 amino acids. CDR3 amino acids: CASSAGEAKPQHF. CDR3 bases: TGTGCCAGCAGTGCTGGGGAGGCGAAGCCCCAGCATTTT.